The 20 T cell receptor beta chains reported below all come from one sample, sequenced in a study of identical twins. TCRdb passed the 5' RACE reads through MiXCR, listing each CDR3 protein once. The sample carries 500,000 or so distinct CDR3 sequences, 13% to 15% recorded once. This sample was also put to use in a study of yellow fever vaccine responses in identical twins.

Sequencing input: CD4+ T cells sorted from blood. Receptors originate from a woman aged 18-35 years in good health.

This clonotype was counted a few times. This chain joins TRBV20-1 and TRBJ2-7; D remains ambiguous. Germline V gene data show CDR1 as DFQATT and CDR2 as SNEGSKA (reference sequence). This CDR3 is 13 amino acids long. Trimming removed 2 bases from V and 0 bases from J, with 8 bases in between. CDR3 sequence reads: CSARLRSSYEQYF. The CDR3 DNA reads TGCAGTGCTAGACTACGGAGCTCCTACGAGCAGTACTTC.

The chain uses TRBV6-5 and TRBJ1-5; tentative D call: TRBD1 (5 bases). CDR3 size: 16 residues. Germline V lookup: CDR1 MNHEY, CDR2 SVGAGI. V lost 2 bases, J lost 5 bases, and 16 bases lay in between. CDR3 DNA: TGTGCCAGCAGTTACGTGGGGGATCGTCCGGATCAGCCCCAGCATTTT. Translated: CASSYVGDRPDQPQHF.

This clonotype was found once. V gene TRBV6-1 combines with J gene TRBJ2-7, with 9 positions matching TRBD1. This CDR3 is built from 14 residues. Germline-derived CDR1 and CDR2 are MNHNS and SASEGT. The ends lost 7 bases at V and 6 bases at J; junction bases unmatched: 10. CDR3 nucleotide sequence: TGTGCCAGCACCGACTCGGGACAGGGATTCGAGCAGTACTTC. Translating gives CASTDSGQGFEQYF.

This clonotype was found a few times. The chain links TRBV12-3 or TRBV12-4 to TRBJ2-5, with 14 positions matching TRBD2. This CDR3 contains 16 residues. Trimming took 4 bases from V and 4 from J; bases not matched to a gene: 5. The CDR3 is CASSSGLAGDRETQYF. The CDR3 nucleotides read TGTGCCAGCAGTTCGGGACTAGCGGGAGATCGAGAGACCCAGTACTTC.

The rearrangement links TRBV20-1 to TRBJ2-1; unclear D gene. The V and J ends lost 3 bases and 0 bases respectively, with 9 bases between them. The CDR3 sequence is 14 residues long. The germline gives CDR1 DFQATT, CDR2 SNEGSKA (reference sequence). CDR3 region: CSARSLSSYNEQFF. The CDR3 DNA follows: TGCAGTGCTAGGTCGTTAAGCTCCTACAATGAGCAGTTCTTC.

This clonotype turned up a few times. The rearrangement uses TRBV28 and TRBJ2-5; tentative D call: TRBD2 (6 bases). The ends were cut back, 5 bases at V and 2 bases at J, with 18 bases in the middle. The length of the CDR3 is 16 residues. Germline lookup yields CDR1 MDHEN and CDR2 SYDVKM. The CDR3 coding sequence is TGTGCCAGCAGTCTTGATCTGGCCGGAGGGCAAGAGACCCAGTACTTC. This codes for CASSLDLAGGQETQYF.

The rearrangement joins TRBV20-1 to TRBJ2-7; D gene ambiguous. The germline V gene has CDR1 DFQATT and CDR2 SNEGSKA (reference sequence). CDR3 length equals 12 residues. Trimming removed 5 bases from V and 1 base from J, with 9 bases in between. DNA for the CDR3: TGCAGTGCTCCAGACGGTTCCTACGAGCAGTACTTC. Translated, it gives CSAPDGSYEQYF.

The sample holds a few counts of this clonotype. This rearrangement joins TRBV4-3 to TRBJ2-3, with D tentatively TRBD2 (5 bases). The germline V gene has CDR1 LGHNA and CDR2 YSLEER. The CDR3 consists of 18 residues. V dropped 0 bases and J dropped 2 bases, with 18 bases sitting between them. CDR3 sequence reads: CASSQDKTTHRNTDTQYF. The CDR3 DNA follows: TGCGCCAGCAGCCAAGATAAGACTACCCACCGGAACACAGATACGCAGTATTTT.

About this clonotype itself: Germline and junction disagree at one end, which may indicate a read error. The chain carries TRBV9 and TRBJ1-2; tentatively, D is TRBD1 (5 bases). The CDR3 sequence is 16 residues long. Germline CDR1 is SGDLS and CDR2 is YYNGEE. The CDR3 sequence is CASSVAYGTSKYGYTF. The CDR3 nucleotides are TGTGCCAGCAGCGTAGCTTACGGGACTTCTAAGTATGGCTACACCTTC. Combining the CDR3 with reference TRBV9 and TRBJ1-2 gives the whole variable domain DSGVTQTPKHLITATGQRVTLRCSPRSGDLSVYWYQQSLDQGLQFLIQYYNGEERAKGNILERFSAQQFPDLHSELNLSSLELGDSALYFCASSVAYGTSKYGYTFGSGTRLTVV.

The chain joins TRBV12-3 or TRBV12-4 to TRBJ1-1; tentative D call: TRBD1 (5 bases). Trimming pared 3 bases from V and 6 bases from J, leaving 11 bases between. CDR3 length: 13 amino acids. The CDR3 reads CASSFRGTAEAFF. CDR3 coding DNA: TGTGCCAGCAGTTTTAGAGGGACGGCTGAAGCTTTCTTT.

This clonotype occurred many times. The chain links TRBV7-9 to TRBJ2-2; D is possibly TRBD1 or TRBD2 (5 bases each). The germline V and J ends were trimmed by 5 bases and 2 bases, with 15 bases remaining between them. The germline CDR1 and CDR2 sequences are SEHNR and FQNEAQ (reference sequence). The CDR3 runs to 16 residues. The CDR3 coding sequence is TGTGCCAGCAGCACTCGGGACGGGGAAAACACCGGGGAGCTGTTTTTT. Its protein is CASSTRDGENTGELFF.

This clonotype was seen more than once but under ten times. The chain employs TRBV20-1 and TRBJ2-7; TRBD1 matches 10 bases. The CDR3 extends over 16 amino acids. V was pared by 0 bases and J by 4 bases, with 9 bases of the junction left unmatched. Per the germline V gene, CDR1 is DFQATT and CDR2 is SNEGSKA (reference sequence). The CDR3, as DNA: TGCAGTGCTAGAGACCCCCTCAGGACAGGGGGGTACGAGCAGTACTTC. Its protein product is CSARDPLRTGGYEQYF.

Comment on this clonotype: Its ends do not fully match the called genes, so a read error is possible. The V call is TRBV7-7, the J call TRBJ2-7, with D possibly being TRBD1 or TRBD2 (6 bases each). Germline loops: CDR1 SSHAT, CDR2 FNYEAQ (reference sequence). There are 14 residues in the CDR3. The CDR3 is CASSLDGRGGEQYF. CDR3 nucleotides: TGTGCTAGCAGCTTAGACGGCAGGGGAGGCGAGCAGTACTTC.

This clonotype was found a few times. The CDR3 nucleotides are TGTGCCAGCAGTTTTTCGGCAGGGGGCTCAATCGGGCAGTTCTTC. Protein product: CASSFSAGGSIGQFF. The chain is built from TRBV28 and TRBJ2-1, with 8 bases lining up with TRBD1. The CDR3 covers 15 residues. The germline CDR1 and CDR2 sequences are MDHEN and SYDVKM. Trimming took 3 bases from V and 12 from J; bases not matched to a gene: 13.

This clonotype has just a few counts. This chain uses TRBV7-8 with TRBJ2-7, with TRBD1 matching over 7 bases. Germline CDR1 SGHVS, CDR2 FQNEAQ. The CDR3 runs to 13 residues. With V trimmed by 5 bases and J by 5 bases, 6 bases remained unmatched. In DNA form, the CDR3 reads TGTGCCAGCAGCCGTGACAGGGCCCACGAGCAGTACTTC. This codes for CASSRDRAHEQYF. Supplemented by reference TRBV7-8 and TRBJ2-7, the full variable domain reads GAGVSQSPRYKVAKRGQDVALRCDPISGHVSLFWYQQALGQGPEFLTYFQNEAQLDKSGLPSDRFFAERPEGSVSTLKIQRTQQEDSAVYLCASSRDRAHEQYFGPGTRLTVT.

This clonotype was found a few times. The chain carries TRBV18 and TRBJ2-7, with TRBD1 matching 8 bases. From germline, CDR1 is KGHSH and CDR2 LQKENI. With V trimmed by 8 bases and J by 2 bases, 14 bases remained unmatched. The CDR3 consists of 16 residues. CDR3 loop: CASAHSGTGATYEQYF. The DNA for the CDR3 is TGTGCCAGCGCCCACTCCGGGACAGGCGCTACCTACGAGCAGTACTTC.

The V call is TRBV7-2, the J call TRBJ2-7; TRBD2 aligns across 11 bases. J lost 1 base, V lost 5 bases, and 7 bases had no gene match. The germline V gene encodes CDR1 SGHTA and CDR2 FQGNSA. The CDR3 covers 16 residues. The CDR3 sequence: CASSLTGTSGSYEQYF. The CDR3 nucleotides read TGTGCCAGCAGCCTCACCGGGACTAGCGGATCCTACGAGCAGTACTTC.

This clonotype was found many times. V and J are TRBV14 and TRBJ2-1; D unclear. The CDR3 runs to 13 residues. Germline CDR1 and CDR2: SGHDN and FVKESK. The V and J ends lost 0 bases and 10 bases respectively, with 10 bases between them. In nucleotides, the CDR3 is TGTGCCAGCAGCCAAGATCGTCGCCAGGAGCAGTTCTTC. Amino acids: CASSQDRRQEQFF.

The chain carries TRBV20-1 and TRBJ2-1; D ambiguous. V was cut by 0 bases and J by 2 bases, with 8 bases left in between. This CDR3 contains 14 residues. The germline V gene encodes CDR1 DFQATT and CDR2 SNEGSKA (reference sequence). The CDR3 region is CSARDEVTYNEQFF. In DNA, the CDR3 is TGCAGTGCTAGAGACGAGGTAACCTACAATGAGCAGTTCTTC.

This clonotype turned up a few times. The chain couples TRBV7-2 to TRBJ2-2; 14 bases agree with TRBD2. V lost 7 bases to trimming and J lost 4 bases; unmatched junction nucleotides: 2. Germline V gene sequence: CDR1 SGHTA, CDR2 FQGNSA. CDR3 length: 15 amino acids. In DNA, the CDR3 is TGTGCCAGCAACGGACTAGCGGGGGGCACCGGGGAGCTGTTTTTT. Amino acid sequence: CASNGLAGGTGELFF. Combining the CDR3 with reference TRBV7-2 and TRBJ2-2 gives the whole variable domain GAGVSQSPSNKVTEKGKDVELRCDPISGHTALYWYRQSLGQGLEFLIYFQGNSAPDKSGLPSDRFSAERTGGSVSTLTIQRTQQEDSAVYLCASNGLAGGTGELFFGEGSRLTVL.